This T cell receptor beta chain was recovered during a study of T cell responses to AZD1222 COVID-19 vaccine. Study-level findings and limits: Possibly, clonal diversity was underestimated; donors were largely white British and included more females.

CDR3 length equals 16 residues. Trimming cost V 1 base and J 7 bases, with 19 bases left between them. Germline CDR1 and CDR2: MNHEY and SMNVEV (reference sequence). With regard to this clone: Its target is not known.

Assay used: immunoSEQ multiplex PCR; TCRdb lists only in-frame clones, some missing. Of approximately 110,000 clones listed, around 87% are singletons. The clonotype originates from an adult who received the AZD1222 COVID-19 vaccine. This sample comprised peripheral blood, obtained 28 days after the second AZD1222 dose. The chain is built from TRBV27 and TRBJ1-1; possibly TRBD1 for D (5 bases). Written as DNA, the CDR3 is TGTGCCAGCAGTTTATTTGGGACCCAGGGTGTGGGTGAAGCTTTCTTT. Translated: CASSLFGTQGVGEAFF.